Shown below are 24 T cell receptor beta chains from a single sample sequenced in a study of persistence of HIV-infected CD4 T cells. Sequencing used immunoSEQ version 4 in survey mode. The data were produced by immunoSEQ multiplex PCR, yet TCRdb's version contains in-frame clones alone and is incomplete. The profile covers some 32,000 clones, with roughly 82% appearing a single time and 18% taken by the ten largest. Which antigens these TCRs recognize remains unknown. The stimulus was an HIV-1 Gag 15-mer peptide pool, 0.85 to 1 ug/peptide/mL. Sorted nonresponding memory CD4+ T cells were CD40L-negative, CD69-negative, CD45RO-high. Sequences were derived from CD4+ T cells sorted from PBMCs after roughly 18-hour stimulation, sampled from a patient who received antiretroviral therapy. All receptors derive from an adult woman with HIV who was CMV-seropositive.

The count of this clone is one. The chain links TRBV19 to TRBJ1-5; TRBD1 aligns across 9 bases. Per the germline V gene, CDR1 is LNHDA and CDR2 is SQIVND (reference sequence). The CDR3 sequence is 16 residues long. The trim removed 5 bases at V and 2 bases at J, leaving 7 bases unmatched. The CDR3 DNA is TGTGCCAGTAGTCCGTCCCGGGACAGGGGCAATCAGCCCCAGCATTTT. Translated: CASSPSRDRGNQPQHF.

The chain carries TRBV5-1 and TRBJ2-5; 7 positions agree with TRBD1. The germline V gene encodes CDR1 SGHRS and CDR2 YFSETQ. The CDR3 is made up of 15 amino acids. V was pared by 5 bases and J by 4 bases, with 11 bases of the junction left unmatched. CDR3 nucleotide sequence: TGCGCCAGCAGGCGGACAGGAATAATAGGAGAGACCCAGTACTTC. Encoded protein: CASRRTGIIGETQYF.

The V and J genes are TRBV5-6 and TRBJ1-5; 7 bases align to TRBD1. The CDR3 totals 15 residues. Germline V gene sequence: CDR1 SGHDT, CDR2 YYEEEE. J was trimmed by 2 bases and V by 2 bases; bases with no gene match: 4. The CDR3 bases are TGTGCCAGCAGCTTAGGGGGCAGGGGCAATCAGCCCCAGCATTTT. Its protein is CASSLGGRGNQPQHF.

This chain uses TRBV3-1 (or the pseudogene TRBV3-2) with TRBJ2-7; 7 nucleotides line up with TRBD1. The V gene's germline CDR1 is LGHDT and CDR2 YNNKEL (reference sequence). CDR3 length equals 15 residues. With V trimmed by 0 bases and J by 3 bases, 5 bases remained unmatched. CDR3 sequence (DNA): TGTGCCAGCAGCCAAGATTCACAGGGGATCTACGAGCAGTACTTC. Translated, it gives CASSQDSQGIYEQYF.

Here the CDR3 reads CASSLFGTGSKAKNIQYF. In DNA form, the CDR3 reads TGTGCCAGCAGTTTATTCGGAACAGGTTCTAAAGCCAAAAACATTCAGTACTTC. This chain joins TRBV28 and TRBJ2-4; D might be TRBD1 (5 bases). Per the germline V gene, CDR1 is MDHEN and CDR2 is SYDVKM. This CDR3 comprises 18 residues. V lost 1 base to trimming and J lost 0 bases, with 16 bases between them.

The chain couples TRBV7-9 to TRBJ1-6, with a tentative D call TRBD1 (6 bases). The CDR3 totals 14 residues. Per germline, CDR1 SEHNR and CDR2 FQNEAQ (reference sequence). The V and J ends lost 6 bases and 7 bases respectively, with 13 bases between them. The CDR3, as DNA: TGTGCCAGCAGTGTGGGACAAGTAAATTCACCCCTCCACTTT. Translated: CASSVGQVNSPLHF.

The V gene is TRBV29-1, the J gene TRBJ1-2; no clear D. The length of the CDR3 is 11 residues. Germline V CDR1 and CDR2: SQVTM, ANQGSEA. The V gene lost 3 bases and the J gene lost 7 bases, with 9 bases spanning the gap. CDR3 sequence (DNA): TGCAGCGTTGAGGTGGGATCTGGCTACACCTTC. Its translation is CSVEVGSGYTF.

The V call is TRBV15, the J call TRBJ2-7, with D possibly being TRBD1 (6 bases). Germline V gives CDR1 LNHNV, CDR2 YYDKDF (reference sequence). The V end was cut by 0 bases, the J end by 2 bases, with 14 bases between. This CDR3 has 16 amino acids. The chain's CDR3 is CATSRDLGQGTYEQYF. CDR3 coding DNA: TGTGCCACCAGCAGAGATCTGGGCCAGGGGACCTACGAGCAGTACTTC.

The V call is TRBV11-1, the J call TRBJ1-1, with 9 bases that match TRBD1. The CDR3 extends over 13 amino acids. After removal of 5 bases from V and 6 bases from J, the junction contained 4 bases not matched to a gene. CDR1 is SGHAT and CDR2 is FQDESV in the germline V gene (reference sequence). CDR3 nucleotides: TGTGCCAGCAGCCTACAGGGGGCCGCTGAAGCTTTCTTT. Encoded protein: CASSLQGAAEAFF. Full variable domain (remainder filled in from reference TRBV11-1 and TRBJ1-1): EAEVAQSPRYKITEKSQAVAFWCDPISGHATLYWYRQILGQGPELLVQFQDESVVDDSQLPKDRFSAERLKGVDSTLKIQPAELGDSAMYLCASSLQGAAEAFFGQGTRLTVV.

This clone has only a few counts. The rearrangement links TRBV2 to TRBJ1-2, with 7 bases lining up with TRBD1. The length of the CDR3 is 11 residues. CDR1 is SNHLY, CDR2 FYNNEI, per germline. V gave up 6 bases and J gave up 12 bases; unmatched junction bases: 7. This chain's CDR3 is CASRVRTGHTF. CDR3 DNA sequence: TGTGCCAGCAGGGTACGGACAGGACACACCTTC.

CDR3 amino acids: CASRGRDRVSSNYGYTF. Written as DNA, the CDR3 is TGCGCCAGCAGGGGACGTGATAGGGTCAGCTCAAACTATGGCTACACCTTC. The V gene is TRBV4-1, the J gene TRBJ1-2; the D gene is possibly TRBD1 (5 bases). The CDR3 consists of 17 residues. Looked up from germline, CDR1 is MGHRA and CDR2 is YSYEKL. V lost 6 bases and J 2 bases, leaving 22 bases between the germline ends.

The V call is TRBV24-1, the J call TRBJ2-3, with no clear D. Germline V CDR1 and CDR2: KGHDR, SFDVKD. Trimming pared 7 bases from V and 2 bases from J, leaving 3 bases between. The CDR3 contains 11 residues. The CDR3 DNA follows: TGTGCCACCAGCCTCACAGATACGCAGTATTTT. This translates into CATSLTDTQYF.

The chain joins TRBV28 to TRBJ1-3; a possible D gene is TRBD1 (5 bases). V dropped 4 bases and J dropped 0 bases, with 13 bases sitting between them. The CDR3 length is 16 residues. The germline CDR1 and CDR2 sequences are MDHEN and SYDVKM. CDR3 in DNA: TGTGCCAGCAGTTCGACAGAACTCCTCTCTGGAAACACCATATATTTT. Protein: CASSSTELLSGNTIYF.

The chain uses TRBV7-9 and TRBJ1-2, with D tentatively TRBD1 (6 bases). V lost 2 bases to trimming and J lost 6 bases, with 10 bases between them. The CDR3 has 13 residues. Germline lookup yields CDR1 SEHNR and CDR2 FQNEAQ (reference sequence). CDR3 sequence reads: CASSLNRVHGYTF. The CDR3 DNA reads TGTGCCAGCAGCTTAAACAGGGTCCATGGCTACACCTTC.

The chain couples TRBV7-8 to TRBJ1-6; TRBD1 matches at 7 bases. Germline V CDR1 and CDR2: SGHVS, FQNEAQ. This CDR3 contains 15 residues. V was pared by 2 bases and J by 7 bases, with 5 bases of the junction left unmatched. Written as DNA, the CDR3 is TGTGCCAGCAGCTTACTACAGGGGAACAATTCACCCCTCCACTTT. Translation gives CASSLLQGNNSPLHF.

In its sample, this clone was seen a few times. This chain connects TRBV6-5 to TRBJ1-5, with 7 bases that match TRBD1. Germline V gene sequence: CDR1 MNHEY, CDR2 SVGAGI. CDR3 size: 13 residues. Germline trimming cut 10 bases from V and 4 bases from J; bases unmatched to any gene: 7. This CDR3 is CATGTEQNQPQHF. In DNA, the CDR3 is TGTGCCACCGGGACAGAGCAAAATCAGCCCCAGCATTTT.

There are a few counts of this clone. The chain recombines TRBV5-1 with TRBJ1-4, with 10 bases identical to TRBD1. Germline V gene lookup returns CDR1 SGHRS and CDR2 YFSETQ. This CDR3 region has 14 residues. V was clipped by 4 bases and J by 7 bases; unmatched bases: 4. The CDR3 loop reads CASSLTGGGEKLFF. The CDR3 DNA sequence: TGCGCCAGCAGCCTGACAGGGGGCGGTGAAAAACTGTTTTTT. Filled out from reference TRBV5-1 and TRBJ1-4, the complete variable domain reads KAGVTQTPRYLIKTRGQQVTLSCSPISGHRSVSWYQQTPGQGLQFLFEYFSETQRNKGNFPGRFSGRQFSNSRSEMNVSTLELGDSALYLCASSLTGGGEKLFFGSGTQLSVL.

The chain joins TRBV3-1 (or the pseudogene TRBV3-2) to TRBJ1-1; D unresolved. This CDR3 has 14 residues. Trimming shortened V by 4 bases and J by 3 bases, and 12 bases separated the two germline ends. The germline V gene has CDR1 LGHDT and CDR2 YNNKEL (reference sequence). The CDR3 is CASSLVEGDTEAFF. As DNA, the CDR3 is TGTGCCAGCAGCCTTGTGGAGGGAGACACTGAAGCTTTCTTT.

The rearrangement joins TRBV20-1 to TRBJ1-1, with D possibly TRBD1 on 6 matching bases. The germline V gene has CDR1 DFQATT and CDR2 SNEGSKA (reference sequence). The V and J ends lost 5 bases and 7 bases respectively, with 8 bases between them. The CDR3 loop spans 10 amino acids. The CDR3 nucleotides read TGCAGTGCTGGACAGTTTGAAGCTTTCTTT. This gives the protein CSAGQFEAFF.

The count of this clone is one. The V gene is TRBV18, the J gene TRBJ2-7; maybe TRBD1 (6 bases). Germline V gene lookup returns CDR1 KGHSH and CDR2 LQKENI. The CDR3 length is 12 residues. Trimming removed 5 bases from V and 3 bases from J, with 8 bases in between. DNA for the CDR3: TGTGCCAGCTCAGGGGACATCTACGAGCAGTACTTC. Translated, it gives CASSGDIYEQYF.

This chain connects TRBV19 to TRBJ1-1, with D possibly being TRBD1 (6 bases). The V end lost 11 bases, the J end lost 5 bases, and 21 bases lay between the germline ends. The CDR3 is made up of 14 amino acids. The germline V gene encodes CDR1 LNHDA and CDR2 SQIVND (reference sequence). This chain's CDR3 is CASVVGRGFTEAFF. The CDR3 DNA reads as TGTGCCTCCGTTGTGGGCAGGGGTTTTACTGAAGCTTTCTTT.

The chain is built from TRBV5-6 and TRBJ2-3; D is possibly TRBD2 (6 bases). The ends were cut back, 0 bases at V and 1 base at J, with 21 bases in the middle. The CDR3 length is 19 residues. Germline V lookup: CDR1 SGHDT, CDR2 YYEEEE. CDR3 protein: CASSLEIYGSLKRTDTQYF. The CDR3 nucleotides read TGTGCCAGCAGCTTGGAAATATACGGGAGCTTAAAACGCACAGATACGCAGTATTTT. The whole variable domain, filled in from reference TRBV5-6 and TRBJ2-3, reads DAGVTQSPTHLIKTRGQQVTLRCSPKSGHDTVSWYQQALGQGPQFIFQYYEEEERQRGNFPDRFSGHQFPNYSSELNVNALLLGDSALYLCASSLEIYGSLKRTDTQYFGPGTRLTVL.

The chain links TRBV7-2 to TRBJ1-6, with TRBD1 as a possible D gene (5 bases). The V gene's germline CDR1 is SGHTA and CDR2 FQGNSA. The CDR3 is 16 amino acids. V was trimmed by 5 bases and J by 10 bases, leaving 21 bases between them. CDR3 nucleotide sequence: TGTGCCAGCAGCCCCCTGCAGGGATTCAAGGGCTCACCCCTCCACTTT. This gives the protein CASSPLQGFKGSPLHF.

V is TRBV19 and J is TRBJ1-5; 7 nucleotides agree with TRBD1. J lost 3 bases, V lost 6 bases, and 5 bases had no gene match. The germline V gene encodes CDR1 LNHDA and CDR2 SQIVND (reference sequence). The CDR3 loop spans 14 amino acids. CDR3 bases: TGTGCCAGTAGGTCCGACAGGGACAATCAGCCCCAGCATTTT. It encodes CASRSDRDNQPQHF.